Below, 3 T cell receptor beta chains from the same sample are listed, as sequenced in a study of tumor-infiltrating lymphocytes in primary liver carcinoma. Constant-region priming of 500 to 550 ng total RNA yielded TCR beta cDNA. What produced the TCR beta libraries was three nested multiplex PCR rounds using slightly modified ARM-PCR. The two initial PCR rounds, around 11 cycles each, used TRBV1-TRBV30 forward and C-beta reverse primers. TCRdb re-called the multiplex PCR reads with MiXCR, one entry per CDR3 protein. The data hold 300,000 to 350,000 distinct CDR3 sequences, with roughly 61% observed a single time. Unsorted whole blood served as the source of blood RNA, and germline DNA was extracted as well. Sequenced sample: peripheral blood. The receptors were sampled from a man aged 40-50 years with primary liver carcinoma and hepatitis B virus infection.

There are many counts of this clonotype. The chain employs TRBV12-5 and TRBJ1-1; tentatively, D is TRBD1 (6 bases). V shed 9 bases and J shed 10 bases, with 18 bases lying between them. The V gene's germline CDR1 is LGHNT and CDR2 FRNRAP. The CDR3 length is 12 residues. CDR3 in DNA: TGTGCTAGCGCCGGGACATCAGGACGAGCTTTCTTT. Translating it yields CASAGTSGRAFF.

This clonotype came up a few times. The chain links TRBV28 to TRBJ1-5; D not resolved. Germline lookup yields CDR1 MDHEN and CDR2 SYDVKM. This CDR3 has 13 residues. V lost 1 base, J lost 3 bases, and 4 bases lay in between. The DNA for the CDR3 is TGTGCCAGCAGTTTATTCATCAATCAGCCCCAGCATTTT. Translation: CASSLFINQPQHF.

The genes are TRBV11-2 and TRBJ2-7; D is possibly TRBD2 (6 bases). The CDR3 runs 13 residues. Per germline, CDR1 SGHAT and CDR2 FQNNGV. CDR3 sequence: CVSIPQLAVGLKV. DNA for the CDR3: TGTGTCAGCATCCCGCAACTAGCAGTGGGTTTAAAAGTC.